This TCR beta chain was identified during a study of post-analysis software for immune sequencing data. Looking at the study overall: Disease courses included relapsing-remitting, secondary progressive and progressive-relapsing multiple sclerosis.

Worth noting for this clonotype: The target antigen is unknown. An end of the junction does not agree with germline; a read error may underlie this.

Whole-study results and caveats: Strong co-clustering by F measure was seen for same-batch samples. Normalized Chao1 diversity was significantly reduced in patients versus controls. Patients used about five TRBV segments, including TRBV5-6, TRBV5-1 and TRBV20-1, more often than controls.

Unique molecular identifiers had been added to the TCR beta cDNA libraries. It was from about 0.94 to 9.7 million T cells that about half a million cDNA molecules came. Each CDR3 protein is one row after TCRdb ran MiXCR on the PCR reads. The sample holds roughly 540,000 distinct CDR3 sequences, under 40% seen once. The CDR3 has 13 residues. Looked up from germline, CDR1 is MNHNY and CDR2 is SVGAGI (reference sequence). The sequence came from a girl aged 2 to 17 with multiple sclerosis. Source material: blood. The chain joins TRBV6-6 to TRBJ2-7; D remains ambiguous. CDR3 nucleotide sequence: TGTGCCGGCAGTCCCGGGCGCTCCTACGAGCAGTACTTC. Its protein is CAGSPGRSYEQYF.